This T cell receptor beta chain is from a study of T cell repertoires in aging, cancer and after chemotherapy (dated by TCRdb to between 2018 and 2021). As for the study more broadly: Six donor age groups were covered, ranging from 30 or younger up to 70 or older, and each group contained at least three individuals. TCR repertoires from healthy donor controls were recorded over periods of several months to years and showed clear clonal overlap between repeated samplings. In total, the full dataset held about 8.8 million TCR reads. The study profiled peripheral blood TCR beta repertoires from healthy donors and cancer patients to examine immunoaging and T cell reconstitution after chemotherapy. A cohort of roughly 220 cancer patients (approximately 90 with hematological and 124 with solid cancers) was assembled, and fewer than 100 healthy donors were included as a reference group. What the work shows at the level of the full study, not this receptor alone: According to the authors, the repertoire data do not permit conclusions about immunological memory after chemotherapy. In both cancer cohorts, the median generation probability rose over the chemotherapy interval, which suggests that the repertoire was reconstituted through rebound thymic output. In healthy donors, the drop in TCR diversity with age came mainly from a loss of richness, whereas in cancer patients a loss of evenness also played a part. Compared with age-matched healthy donors, untreated patients with either hematological or solid cancers had significantly lower TCR diversity in the blood along with higher clonality.

Genomic DNA extracted from peripheral blood, rather than sorted cells or RNA, was used as the source for amplification of TCR beta rearrangements. Multiplex touch-down PCR with a mixed TRB-A/B primer pool was used to amplify rearranged TRB sequences covering the V, D and J segments. Illumina adapters and sample indices were added to the amplicons in two consecutive PCR reactions performed with Phusion HS II polymerase. Amplicons were gel-purified using the NucleoSpin Gel and PCR Clean-up kit and were subsequently checked with Qubit and an Agilent 2100 Bioanalyzer. Sequencing of libraries was carried out on an Illumina MiSeq in 600-cycle, single-indexed, paired-end runs. From the authors' description of their analysis: MiXCR versions 2.12 and 3.0.5 were used to process TRB sequences. Each unique CDR3 nucleotide sequence was counted as one clone, and only productive sequences with at least two reads were retained. Repertoire metrics included Shannon diversity, evenness, clonality (one minus evenness), and alpha-parameterized diversity profiles from alpha 0 to 5. The IGoR algorithm was used to compute generation probabilities of clones in paired pre- and post-chemotherapy samples. TCRdb trimmed the raw reads at Q25, called clones with MiXCR and kept productive beta chains. When rows share a CDR3 protein, they turn into one entry using the most common DNA and genes. TCRdb, not the original authors, processed these V and J calls. This sample holds thousands of distinct CDR3 sequences; more than 25% were observed only once. The top ten clones comprise under 6% of the sample.

This clonotype was seen more than once but under ten times. There is no known antigen for this receptor. No quality values exist for individual bases; no much larger clone is one base distant. Sequences were obtained from blood. The source is a human donor in good health.

The DNA sequence is given as TGTGCCAGCAGTTGGGGGACTAGCGGGGGTTTTGGAAATGAGCAGTTCTTC. Translated, it gives CASSWGTSGGFGNEQFF. Rearrangement joined TRBV6-5 to TRBJ2-1, and 14 junctional nucleotides match TRBD2. The V end gives up 4 bases and the J end 7 bases, leaving 9 bases in the junction not matched to a gene. CDR1 MNHEY and CDR2 SVGAGI were looked up in the germline V gene. The CDR3, from cysteine to phenylalanine, totals 17 residues. Only the CDR3 part of the read is kept: 51 bases, read in frame from the first base.